The sequence of this T cell receptor beta chain was determined in a study of T cell responses to AZD1222 COVID-19 vaccine. General study points: Only six or seven AZD1222 recipients tested seropositive at baseline. Following two doses of AZD1222, Spike-specific TCR breadth and depth rose. Among the donors, most were white British and more were female, and clonal diversity was possibly underestimated. Nearly half of spike-specific TCRs reportedly go after variant regions that carry no mutations.

The table came from immunoSEQ multiplex PCR; TCRdb's copy has only in-frame clones and leaves some out. Among 150,000 or so clones listed, about nine tenths were seen once. A note on this clone: No antigen is known for it.

V lost 6 bases to trimming and J lost 2 bases, with 11 bases between them. CDR1 is MNHEY, CDR2 SVGEGT, per germline. The CDR3 runs to 14 residues. The chain combines TRBV6-2 or TRBV6-3 with TRBJ1-5, with TRBD1 as a possible D gene (6 bases). The clonotype originates from an adult in good health. The sequencing here drew on peripheral blood, taken on day 0 of AZD1222 vaccination. CDR3 sequence: CASSQGNGNQPQHF. In nucleotides, the CDR3 is TGTGCCAGCAGCCAGGGGAATGGCAATCAGCCCCAGCATTTT.